The 21 T cell receptor beta chains presented below share a single source sample, sequenced in a study of beta chain features in type 1 diabetes. Expressed TCRB transcripts were sequenced because the isolated RNA had all been reverse transcribed beforehand. The table came from immunoSEQ multiplex PCR; TCRdb's copy has only in-frame clones and leaves some out. The sample has 450,000 to 600,000 clones; over 25% are singletons. Material: naive CD4+ T cells from blood. These TCRs come from a man in his late teens or twenties in good health.

This clone was observed a handful of times. This chain uses TRBV7-9 with TRBJ2-3; the D gene is possibly TRBD2 (5 bases). The CDR3 totals 15 residues. V dropped 2 bases and J dropped 2 bases, with 11 bases sitting between them. Germline V gene lookup returns CDR1 SEHNR and CDR2 FQNEAQ (reference sequence). CDR3: CASSLKFGNTDTQYF. The CDR3 DNA follows: TGTGCCAGCAGCTTAAAATTCGGGAACACAGATACGCAGTATTTT.

This clone has just a few counts. The chain is built from TRBV11-2 and TRBJ2-7, with TRBD2 matching over 7 bases. CDR1 and CDR2 (germline): SGHAT, FQNNGV. The CDR3 has 15 residues. The CDR3, as DNA: TGTGTTAGCGGGTTCGAGCCCACTGCTTCCTACGAGCAGTACTTC. This gives the protein CVSGFEPTASYEQYF.

This CDR3 is CSAHGGDTQYF. The DNA for the CDR3 is TGCAGTGCACACGGAGGGGATACGCAGTATTTT. The chain joins TRBV20-1 to TRBJ2-3; a weak D match, TRBD2 (6 bases). The CDR3 has 11 amino acids. V lost 6 bases and J 6 bases, leaving 10 bases between the germline ends. Germline values: CDR1 DFQATT, CDR2 SNEGSKA (reference sequence).

V gene TRBV10-3 combines with J gene TRBJ2-1, with 14 bases identical to TRBD2. The CDR3 is 15 residues long. Per germline, CDR1 ENHRY and CDR2 SYGVKD. The junction had 14 bases not matched to a gene; V was cut back by 10 bases and J by 12 bases. As DNA, the CDR3 is TGTGCCACAGGGTCGGGGACTAGCGGGAGAGGTCGGCAGTTCTTC. Its protein product is CATGSGTSGRGRQFF.

The chain joins TRBV25-1 to TRBJ2-1; tentatively, D is TRBD2 (5 bases). There are 15 residues in the CDR3. Germline V lookup: CDR1 MGHDK, CDR2 SYGVNS. V was cut by 1 base and J by 0 bases, with 7 bases left in between. DNA for the CDR3: TGTGCCAGCAGTGAATCTCGGGACTCCTACAATGAGCAGTTCTTC. Amino acid sequence: CASSESRDSYNEQFF.

The V call is TRBV4-3, the J call TRBJ2-3, with 8 bases fitting TRBD2. J was trimmed by 11 bases and V by 2 bases; bases with no gene match: 12. The germline CDR1 and CDR2 sequences are LGHNA and YSLEER. CDR3 length: 15 residues. The CDR3 DNA follows: TGCGCCAGCAGCCAACTACTAGCGGAGCCCTGGATGCAGTATTTT. This gives the protein CASSQLLAEPWMQYF.

This chain connects TRBV30 to TRBJ2-5; the D is unclear. V lost 0 bases, J lost 2 bases, and 10 bases lay in between. This CDR3 contains 14 residues. CDR1 is GTSNPN, CDR2 SVGIG, per germline (reference sequence). The CDR3 DNA sequence: TGTGCCTGGAGTGTAAGACGGCAACAAGAGACCCAGTACTTC. As protein: CAWSVRRQQETQYF.

The rearrangement uses TRBV29-1 and TRBJ2-1, with TRBD2 identical over 14 bases. The CDR3 has 12 amino acids. The V segment lost 4 bases and the J segment 15 bases; nucleotides outside the gene matches: 5. In germline, CDR1 is SQVTM, CDR2 ANQGSEA. CDR3 bases: TGCAGCGTTGCGACTAGCGGGAGGGCTTGGTTCTTC. Translating it yields CSVATSGRAWFF.

The rearrangement uses TRBV5-1 and TRBJ2-3; possibly TRBD1 for D (6 bases). Trimming pared 0 bases from V and 2 bases from J, leaving 7 bases between. The germline V gene has CDR1 SGHRS and CDR2 YFSETQ. The CDR3 length is 14 residues. In DNA, the CDR3 is TGCGCCAGCAGCTTGGGGACAGCCACAGATACGCAGTATTTT. Protein sequence: CASSLGTATDTQYF.

The chain recombines TRBV4-1 with TRBJ2-7, with 7 bases matching TRBD1. In germline, CDR1 is MGHRA, CDR2 YSYEKL. CDR3 size: 14 residues. Trimming at V came to 0 bases and at J to 2 bases, leaving 1 base not matched to a gene. CDR3 sequence (DNA): TGCGCCAGCAGCCAAGAAACAGGGGCCTACGAGCAGTACTTC. Its translation: CASSQETGAYEQYF.

The chain employs TRBV5-1 and TRBJ2-5, with D perhaps matching TRBD1 or TRBD2 (5 bases each). The CDR3 runs 20 residues. V was trimmed by 2 bases and J by 4 bases, leaving 30 bases between them. Looked up from germline, CDR1 is SGHRS and CDR2 is YFSETQ. DNA of the CDR3: TGCGCCAGCAGCTTAGGCCGGATAAAACCCGGGACCACCCGAACAGAGACCCAGTACTTC. Translation gives CASSLGRIKPGTTRTETQYF.

The chain employs TRBV7-8 and TRBJ2-3; D possibly corresponds to TRBD2 (6 bases). V was shortened by 4 bases and J by 4 bases, with 15 bases between the two germline ends. This CDR3 is built from 15 residues. Germline V gene lookup returns CDR1 SGHVS and CDR2 FQNEAQ. This CDR3 is CASSSRGGAADTQYF. DNA for the CDR3: TGTGCCAGCAGCTCGCGGGGCGGGGCGGCAGATACGCAGTATTTT.

This chain's CDR3 is CASSLVQGTGELFF. In DNA form, the CDR3 reads TGTGCCAGCAGCTTAGTTCAGGGTACCGGGGAGCTGTTTTTT. This chain joins TRBV7-2 and TRBJ2-2; tentatively, D is TRBD1 (5 bases). Deletions cut 1 base from V and 5 bases from J, with 8 bases between. Germline CDR1 SGHTA, CDR2 FQGNSA. The CDR3 contains 14 residues. Based on the CDR3 plus reference TRBV7-2 and TRBJ2-2, the full variable domain is GAGVSQSPSNKVTEKGKDVELRCDPISGHTALYWYRQSLGQGLEFLIYFQGNSAPDKSGLPSDRFSAERTGGSVSTLTIQRTQQEDSAVYLCASSLVQGTGELFFGEGSRLTVL.

The rearrangement uses TRBV10-3 and TRBJ2-7, with TRBD1 identical over 9 bases. CDR1 is ENHRY and CDR2 is SYGVKD in the germline V gene. CDR3 length equals 15 residues. V was clipped by 3 bases and J by 1 base; unmatched bases: 4. The CDR3 reads CAISDSGTGSYEQYF. CDR3 DNA: TGTGCCATCAGTGACTCCGGGACAGGGTCCTACGAGCAGTACTTC.

CDR3 sequence: CASSPLASGAFTDTQYF. The CDR3 bases are TGTGCCAGCTCACCATTGGCTAGCGGGGCGTTCACAGATACGCAGTATTTT. The V gene is TRBV18, the J gene TRBJ2-3; 9 bases match TRBD2. V lost 2 bases and J lost 2; bases outside the gene matches: 8. This CDR3 contains 17 residues. Germline loops: CDR1 KGHSH, CDR2 LQKENI.

This clone occurred once. The CDR3 here is CASSPRSVNTGELFF. CDR3 in DNA: TGTGCCAGCAGCCCCCGCAGCGTGAACACCGGGGAGCTGTTTTTT. The rearrangement links TRBV9 to TRBJ2-2, with no clear D. The V end lost 4 bases, the J end lost 1 base, and 11 bases lay between the germline ends. Germline V gives CDR1 SGDLS, CDR2 YYNGEE. The CDR3 contains 15 residues.

The rearrangement uses TRBV28 and TRBJ2-1, with 12 nucleotides matching TRBD2. The V and J ends lost 4 bases and 1 base, in that order; junction bases with no gene match: 5. Germline V gene lookup returns CDR1 MDHEN and CDR2 SYDVKM. The CDR3 sequence is 17 residues long. The CDR3: CASSSPGLAGSYNEQFF. CDR3 bases: TGTGCCAGCAGTTCCCCTGGACTAGCGGGATCCTACAATGAGCAGTTCTTC.

This clone has just a few counts. The chain recombines TRBV5-4 with TRBJ2-3; D gene unclear. The CDR3 consists of 14 residues. CDR1 and CDR2 (germline): SGHNT, YYREEE (reference sequence). V dropped 1 base and J dropped 4 bases, with 10 bases sitting between them. The CDR3 reads CASSLTVLADTQYF. CDR3 nucleotide sequence: TGTGCCAGCAGCTTGACCGTACTTGCAGATACGCAGTATTTT.

About this clone itself: Other DNA sequences in the sample encode the same CDR3. The rearrangement joins TRBV7-8 to TRBJ2-7; perhaps TRBD1 as D (5 bases). The CDR3 contains 12 residues. From germline, CDR1 is SGHVS and CDR2 FQNEAQ. Trimming stripped 3 bases from V and 4 bases from J, with 7 bases between. The CDR3 is CASSFDRYEQYF. The CDR3 region has the DNA TGTGCCAGCAGCTTCGACAGATACGAGCAGTACTTC.

This rearrangement joins TRBV30 to TRBJ1-2; 7 bases line up with TRBD1. Germline CDR1 is GTSNPN and CDR2 is SVGIG (reference sequence). The V segment lost 7 bases and the J segment 8 bases; nucleotides outside the gene matches: 4. This CDR3 has 10 amino acids. The CDR3 reads CASGQQGYTF. The CDR3 DNA follows: TGTGCCTCGGGACAGCAGGGCTACACCTTC.

This clone was recorded a few times. V and J are TRBV25-1 and TRBJ2-7; tentatively, D is TRBD1 or TRBD2 (6 bases each). The V end was cut by 1 base, the J end by 3 bases, with 10 bases between. Germline CDR1 reads MGHDK; CDR2 reads SYGVNS. CDR3 length: 14 amino acids. This chain's CDR3 is CASSELGGRYEQYF. In DNA, the CDR3 is TGTGCCAGCAGTGAATTGGGGGGCCGCTACGAGCAGTACTTC.